These T cell receptor beta chains were read from a single sample in a study of patients and donors after allogeneic stem cell transplantation. TCRdb called the RT-PCR reads again in MiXCR, with one record for every CDR3 protein. This sample has over 150,000 distinct CDR3 sequences, with 30% found just once. What was sequenced was blood, either unsorted or a sorted T cell fraction (not recorded which). The receptors come from a human donor who was either an allogeneic HSCT recipient or a stem cell or donor lymphocyte infusion donor (not recorded which). It is not recorded whose cells these are; they may come from a transplant donor. Both conserved end residues are part of each CDR3. Each record gives: D gene, V gene, clone size, J gene, CDR3 protein, CDR3 DNA. The D gene is left open where the match is weak. A row's size may be missing; if present it is once, few, many or a size class.

TRBD2	TRBV3-1	.	TRBJ2-2	CASSQELSGRRFTGELFF	TGTGCCAGCAGCCAAGAACTTAGCGGGAGGAGGTTCACCGGGGAGCTGTTTTTT
.	TRBV30	medium-sized	TRBJ1-2	CASTDSQDYGYTF	TGTGCCTCCACGGACAGCCAGGACTATGGCTACACCTTC
.	TRBV6-2/TRBV6-3	.	TRBJ2-1	CASSYHNEQFF	TGTGCCAGCAGTTACCACAATGAGCAGTTCTTC
.	TRBV7-9	.	TRBJ2-7	CATLLLTGRDEQYF	TGTGCCACACTTTTGTTGACAGGGAGGGACGAGCAGTACTTC
TRBD2	TRBV20-1	.	TRBJ2-1	CSAGTSGSASQGYNEQFF	TGCAGTGCGGGGACTAGCGGGAGCGCCAGCCAAGGGTACAATGAGCAGTTCTTC
TRBD2	TRBV28	.	TRBJ2-1	CASSLAGGPVTGQFF	TGTGCCAGCAGTTTAGCGGGAGGCCCCGTTACCGGGCAGTTCTTC
.	TRBV20-1	few	TRBJ1-6	CSARVSGPNSPLHF	TGCAGTGCTAGGGTCTCGGGTCCGAATTCACCCCTCCACTTT
.	TRBV3-1	.	TRBJ2-5	CASSPPGIQETQYF	TGTGCCAGCAGCCCCCCGGGTATTCAAGAGACCCAGTACTTC
.	TRBV20-1	.	TRBJ2-3	CSGRQGGADTQYF	TGCAGTGGCCGGCAGGGCGGCGCAGATACGCAGTATTTT
TRBD2	TRBV20-1	.	TRBJ2-7	CSASPTAGSSYEQYF	TGCAGTGCTAGCCCCACAGCGGGGAGCTCCTACGAGCAGTACTTC
.	TRBV29-1	few	TRBJ2-1	CSVVRVVADNEQFF	TGCAGCGTCGTCCGGGTGGTAGCGGACAATGAGCAGTTCTTC
TRBD1	TRBV10-3	once	TRBJ2-1	CAISEGQGINEQFF	TGTGCCATCAGTGAAGGACAGGGGATTAATGAGCAGTTCTTC
.	TRBV7-3	once	TRBJ2-6	CASSAGPSRVSSGANVLTF	TGTGCCAGCAGCGCCGGACCGTCTAGGGTATCCTCTGGGGCCAACGTCCTGACTTTC
TRBD1	TRBV6-1	.	TRBJ1-3	CASRSTGAGNTIYF	TGTGCCAGCAGATCAACAGGGGCCGGAAACACCATATATTTT
.	TRBV6-5	.	TRBJ2-2	CASSLQGRGTGELFF	TGTGCCAGCAGTCTTCAGGGGAGGGGCACCGGGGAGCTGTTTTTT
.	TRBV5-6	few	TRBJ2-7	CASSLLTTYEQYF	TGTGCCAGCAGCTTATTGACAACCTACGAGCAGTACTTC
.	TRBV10-3	.	TRBJ2-7	CAISEASRGNEQYF	TGTGCCATCAGTGAGGCGTCGCGGGGAAACGAGCAGTACTTC
.	TRBV7-6	.	TRBJ2-1	CASSLVGAGSEQFF	TGTGCCAGCAGCTTAGTGGGAGCCGGTAGTGAGCAGTTCTTC
.	TRBV6-5	.	TRBJ2-5	CASTQDGTRIGGARETQYF	TGTGCCAGCACCCAAGACGGTACACGGATTGGTGGCGCCCGAGAGACCCAGTACTTC
.	TRBV4-2	many	TRBJ2-7	CASSQETGLLSYEQYF	TGTGCCAGCAGCCAAGAAACCGGACTGCTCTCCTACGAGCAGTACTTC
TRBD2	TRBV6-5	.	TRBJ2-3	CASSYGGLGVTDTQYF	TGTGCCAGCAGCTACGGTGGACTAGGCGTCACAGATACGCAGTATTTT
.	TRBV11-2	few	TRBJ1-6	CASSSVKGPKNSPLHF	TGTGCCAGCAGCTCCGTTAAAGGACCAAAGAATTCACCCCTCCACTTT
TRBD2	TRBV12-3/TRBV12-4	few	TRBJ2-7	CAGPYSGIRIHEQYF	TGTGCCGGACCGTATAGCGGGATCCGAATCCACGAGCAGTACTTC
TRBD1	TRBV24-1	.	TRBJ2-1	CATSDPGTGWGEQFF	TGTGCCACCAGTGATCCCGGGACAGGATGGGGTGAGCAGTTCTTC
.	TRBV6-2/TRBV6-3	.	TRBJ2-7	CASSYLDTGVYEQYF	TGTGCCAGCAGTTATTTGGACACGGGCGTCTACGAGCAGTACTTC
TRBD2	TRBV12-5	.	TRBJ2-5	CASGLGLAGGFGETQYF	TGTGCTAGTGGTCTGGGTCTAGCGGGAGGTTTTGGGGAGACCCAGTACTTC
.	TRBV12-3/TRBV12-4	.	TRBJ2-1	CASSYTDSYNEQFF	TGTGCCAGCAGTTACACAGATTCCTACAATGAGCAGTTCTTC
TRBD2	TRBV7-6	.	TRBJ2-7	CASSSGLAGSTPPYEQYF	TGTGCCAGCAGCTCCGGACTAGCGGGATCCACTCCGCCCTACGAGCAGTACTTC
.	TRBV20-1	.	TRBJ1-6	CSARGEENSPLHF	TGCAGTGCTAGGGGGGAGGAAAATTCACCCCTCCACTTT
TRBD2	TRBV20-1	.	TRBJ2-1	CRALSAGGPTNEQFF	TGCAGGGCTTTATCAGCGGGAGGGCCTACCAATGAGCAGTTCTTC
.	TRBV4-3	.	TRBJ2-1	CASSQGIGMGTYNEQFF	TGCGCCAGCAGCCAGGGGATTGGGATGGGTACCTACAATGAGCAGTTCTTC
TRBD2	TRBV30	.	TRBJ2-5	CAFTSGRARLIGTQYF	TGTGCCTTTACTAGCGGGAGGGCGAGGCTGATTGGGACCCAGTACTTC
TRBD1	TRBV9	.	TRBJ2-7	CASSGGPDRGLYEQYF	TGTGCCAGCAGCGGGGGTCCTGACAGGGGGCTCTACGAGCAGTACTTC
.	TRBV4-3	.	TRBJ2-3	CASSPGRLRKVVHTDTQYF	TGCGCCAGCAGCCCGGGCCGGCTTAGGAAGGTGGTTCACACAGATACGCAGTATTTT
.	TRBV7-6	many	TRBJ2-5	CASSLSRQETQYF	TGTGCCAGCAGCTTAAGCCGTCAAGAGACCCAGTACTTC
.	TRBV7-2	few	TRBJ2-1	CASSLGTHNEQFF	TGTGCCAGCAGCTTAGGGACTCACAATGAGCAGTTCTTC
.	TRBV5-1	few	TRBJ1-5	CASSLAENQPQHF	TGCGCCAGCAGCTTAGCTGAGAATCAGCCCCAGCATTTT
.	TRBV5-1	.	TRBJ1-4	CASSSLGAEKLFF	TGCGCCAGCAGCTCCCTTGGGGCAGAAAAACTGTTTTTT
.	TRBV3-1	few	TRBJ2-7	CASSQATGSYEQYF	TGTGCCAGCAGCCAAGCTACAGGGTCCTACGAGCAGTACTTC
.	TRBV9	.	TRBJ2-3	CASSVAPGVTDTQYF	TGTGCCAGCAGCGTGGCTCCGGGAGTCACAGATACGCAGTATTTT
.	TRBV3-1	.	TRBJ1-3	CASSQSGSGNTIYF	TGTGCCAGCAGCCAATCAGGGTCTGGAAACACCATATATTTT
TRBD1	TRBV20-1	.	TRBJ1-2	CSAPGQGAGGYTF	TGCAGTGCCCCGGGACAGGGGGCGGGTGGCTACACCTTC
.	TRBV20-1	few	TRBJ2-7	CSAGWSSYEQYF	TGCAGTGCAGGGTGGAGCTCCTACGAGCAGTACTTC
TRBD1	TRBV7-9	few	TRBJ1-1	CASSFNRGSGLATEAFF	TGTGCCAGCAGCTTTAACAGGGGGTCCGGCTTGGCCACTGAAGCTTTCTTT
.	TRBV4-3	.	TRBJ2-3	CASSQEGTRSTDTQYF	TGCGCCAGCAGCCAAGAGGGAACCCGGAGCACAGATACGCAGTATTTT